Listed here are 8 T cell receptor beta chains from one sample, sequenced in a study of tissue T cells after allogeneic stem cell transplantation. Libraries were prepared by immunoSEQ multiplex PCR; TCRdb keeps only in-frame clonotypes and omits some of them. Among 5,000 or so clones, approximately 30% were seen once, and the ten largest hold 4.5%. As for time point: mouse harvest day 14 after allogeneic transplant. Tail vein injection delivered 10^7 T-cell-depleted bone marrow cells and 10^6 splenic CD5+ T cells. Sequenced: skin. The receptors were gathered from a female BALB/c mouse given C57BL/6 T cells with graft-versus-host disease after an allogeneic hematopoietic cell transplant.

In the case of this clone: Mouse germline and gene names are used. The read terminates 1 residue ahead of where the CDR3 ends, so the germline J gene completes it. V and J are TRBV26 and TRBJ1-5; no firm D call. There are 13 residues in the CDR3. Trimming took 3 bases from V and 3 from J, leaving 6 bases between them. Germline V lookup: CDR1 KGHPV, CDR2 FQNQEV (reference sequence). CDR3 DNA, as far as it was read: TGTGCCAGCAGTCTCGCAGGCAACCAGGCTCCGCTT. Translating gives CASSLAGNQAPL. The whole CDR3 sequence reads CASSLAGNQAPLF.

By share of the sample, this clone is medium-sized. Gene names are mouse gene names. The CDR3 end is not reached by the read, which stops 1 residue before it; the germline J gene fills it in. The genes are TRBV3 and TRBJ1-3; TRBD1 is a possible D gene (5 bases). The V gene lost 4 bases and the J gene lost 2 bases, with 9 bases spanning the gap. From germline, CDR1 is SNHLY and CDR2 FYNGKV (reference sequence). The CDR3 consists of 14 residues. The part of the CDR3 DNA that was read is TGTGCCAGCAGCTCGCAGGGAACTGGAAATACGCTCTAT. Translated, it gives CASSSQGTGNTLY. The full CDR3 protein reads CASSSQGTGNTLYF. The full variable domain, rest sourced from reference TRBV3 and TRBJ1-3, is GPKVLQIPSHQIIDMGQMVTLNCDPVSNHLYFYWYKQILGQQMEFLVNFYNGKVMEKSKLFKDQFSVERPDGSYFTLKIQPTALEDSAVYFCASSSQGTGNTLYFGEGSRLIVV.

This clone is classed as medium-sized (0.01 to 0.1%). Mouse germline and gene names are used. The read ends 1 residue shy of where the CDR3 ends; the end is completed using the germline J gene. The rearrangement links TRBV26 to TRBJ1-1; tentative D call: TRBD1 (6 bases). The CDR3 extends over 13 amino acids. V was trimmed by 2 bases and J by 4 bases, leaving 8 bases between them. The germline V gene has CDR1 KGHPV and CDR2 FQNQEV (reference sequence). CDR3 residues: CASSLMGATEVFF. CDR3 DNA (partial): TGTGCCAGCAGTCTGATGGGGGCCACAGAAGTCTTC.

The table lists this clone with a few counts. The gene symbols are mouse symbols. The DNA ends 1 residue before the CDR3 does, and the rest of the CDR3 is filled in from the germline J gene. V is TRBV26 and J is TRBJ2-7; no clear D. Per germline, CDR1 KGHPV and CDR2 FQNQEV (reference sequence). The CDR3 contains 12 residues. Between the trimmed V and J ends, which lost 2 bases and 4 bases, there was a span of 6 bases. The part of the CDR3 DNA that was read is TGTGCCAGCAGTCTGAAACGGTATGAACAGTAC. Its translation: CASSLKRYEQY. The entire CDR3 is CASSLKRYEQYF.

On this clone itself: Gene labels here are mouse ones. The read ends 1 residue early relative to the CDR3; the germline J gene fills the gap. This rearrangement joins TRBV26 to TRBJ1-6, with TRBD1 matching over 9 bases. TRBJ1-6 is an open reading frame, and its role is uncertain. The CDR3 has 15 amino acids. Trimming cost V 4 bases and J 3 bases; bases outside gene matches: 1. Germline V gives CDR1 KGHPV, CDR2 FQNQEV (reference sequence). CDR3: CASSRGQGYNSPLYF. The DNA read from the CDR3 is TGTGCCAGCAGTCGGGGACAGGGCTATAATTCGCCCCTCTAC.

This clone is categorized as medium-sized. Each gene name is a mouse one. The CDR3 goes on 1 residue after the read ends, and that part is filled in from the germline J gene. The J gene is TRBJ2-4, the V gene TRBV26; a weak D match, TRBD1 (5 bases). The CDR3 runs 14 residues. Germline assignment: CDR1 KGHPV and CDR2 FQNQEV (reference sequence). The V end lost 4 bases, the J end lost 3 bases, and 11 bases lay between the germline ends. The sequenced CDR3 bases are TGTGCCAGCAGTCCCTCCGGACAACAAAACACCTTGTAC. Its translation is CASSPSGQQNTLY. The entire CDR3 protein is CASSPSGQQNTLYF. Complete variable domain (other parts from reference TRBV26 and TRBJ2-4): NSKVIQTPRYLVKGQGQKAKMRCIPEKGHPVVFWYQQNKNNEFKFLINFQNQEVLQQIDMTEKRFSAECPSNSPCSLEIQSSEAGDSALYLCASSPSGQQNTLYFGAGTRLSVL.

By its share, this clone is medium-sized. The gene symbols are mouse symbols. With the read ending 1 residue before the CDR3 end, the germline J gene is used to fill in that end. The J gene is TRBJ2-2, the V gene TRBV23. This CDR3 has 12 amino acids. Per germline, CDR1 KGHTA and CDR2 FQNQQP. The sequenced CDR3 bases are TGCTCCAGCAGTCAGGACACCGGGCAGCTCTAC. This encodes CSSSQDTGQLY. The whole CDR3 is CSSSQDTGQLYF.

This clone rates as large. The germline and genes are mouse ones. The read finishes 1 residue shy of the CDR3 end, and the germline J gene is used to complete it. The chain has TRBV26 and TRBJ2-7; TRBD2 agrees at 9 bases. CDR1 and CDR2 (germline): KGHPV, FQNQEV (reference sequence). This CDR3 has 13 amino acids. V lost 3 bases, J lost 4 bases, and 1 base stayed unmatched. The chain's CDR3 is CASSLWGGYEQYF. The sequenced part of the CDR3 DNA is TGTGCCAGCAGTCTCTGGGGGGGTTATGAACAGTAC. The complete variable domain, with remaining parts taken from reference TRBV26 and TRBJ2-7, reads NSKVIQTPRYLVKGQGQKAKMRCIPEKGHPVVFWYQQNKNNEFKFLINFQNQEVLQQIDMTEKRFSAECPSNSPCSLEIQSSEAGDSALYLCASSLWGGYEQYFGPGTRLTVL.